This TCR beta chain was sequenced for a study of CD8+ T cells in alopecia areata. It was cDNA, reverse transcribed from extracted RNA, that served as the sequencing template. TCRdb's copy holds only in-frame clones and misses some; the assay was immunoSEQ multiplex PCR. Found here are approximately 100,000 clones, around 44% of them singletons; the top ten hold roughly 0.79%. With 4 bases removed from V and 2 bases from J, the gap between germline ends came to 12 bases. From germline, CDR1 is SGHRS and CDR2 YFSETQ. The CDR3 has 14 amino acids. Sequencing was done on a sample of CD4+ T cells sorted from blood. This TCR was sampled from a human donor with alopecia areata. V gene TRBV5-1 combines with J gene TRBJ1-2; tentatively, D is TRBD1 (5 bases). CDR3 nucleotide sequence: TGCGCCAGCAGCGGCTCCGGGACCAACTATGGCTACACCTTC. Translating it yields CASSGSGTNYGYTF.